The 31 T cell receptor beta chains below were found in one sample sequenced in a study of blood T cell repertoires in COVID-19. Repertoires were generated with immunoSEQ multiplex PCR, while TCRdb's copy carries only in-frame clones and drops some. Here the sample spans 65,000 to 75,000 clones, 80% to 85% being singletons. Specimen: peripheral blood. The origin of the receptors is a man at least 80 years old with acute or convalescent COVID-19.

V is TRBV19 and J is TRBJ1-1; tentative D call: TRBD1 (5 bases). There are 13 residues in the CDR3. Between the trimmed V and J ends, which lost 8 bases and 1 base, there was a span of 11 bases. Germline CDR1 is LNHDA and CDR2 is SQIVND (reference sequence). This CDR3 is CASSFTGNTEAFF. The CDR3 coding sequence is TGTGCCAGTTCATTTACAGGGAACACTGAAGCTTTCTTT.

CDR3 DNA sequence: TGTGCCAGCAGCTCGGTCGTGGTAGCGGGAGGGAAAAGCCCGCAGTATTTT. It encodes CASSSVVVAGGKSPQYF. The chain combines TRBV7-3 with TRBJ2-3; 11 bases align to TRBD2. Germline assignment: CDR1 SGHTA and CDR2 FQGTGA. The CDR3 contains 17 residues. The V segment lost 4 bases and the J segment 10 bases; nucleotides outside the gene matches: 16.

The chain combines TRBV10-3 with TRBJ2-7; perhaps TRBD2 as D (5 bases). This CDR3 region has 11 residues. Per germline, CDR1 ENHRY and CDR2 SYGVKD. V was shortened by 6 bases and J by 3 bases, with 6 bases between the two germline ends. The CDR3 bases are TGTGCCATCAGGGACTTCTACGAGCAGTACTTC. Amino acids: CAIRDFYEQYF.

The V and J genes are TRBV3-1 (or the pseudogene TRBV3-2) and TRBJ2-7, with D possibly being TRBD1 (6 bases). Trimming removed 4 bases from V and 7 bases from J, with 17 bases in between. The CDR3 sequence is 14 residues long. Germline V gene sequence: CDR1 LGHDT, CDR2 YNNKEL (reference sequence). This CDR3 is CASSLTGRGGEQYF. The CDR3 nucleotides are TGTGCCAGCAGCCTAACAGGGCGCGGCGGTGAGCAGTACTTC.

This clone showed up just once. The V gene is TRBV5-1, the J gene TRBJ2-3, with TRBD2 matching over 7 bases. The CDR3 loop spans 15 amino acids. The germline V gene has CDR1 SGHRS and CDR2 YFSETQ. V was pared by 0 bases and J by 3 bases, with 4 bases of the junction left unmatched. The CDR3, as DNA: TGCGCCAGCAGCTTGGGCGGGGGAGGGACAGATACGCAGTATTTT. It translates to CASSLGGGGTDTQYF.

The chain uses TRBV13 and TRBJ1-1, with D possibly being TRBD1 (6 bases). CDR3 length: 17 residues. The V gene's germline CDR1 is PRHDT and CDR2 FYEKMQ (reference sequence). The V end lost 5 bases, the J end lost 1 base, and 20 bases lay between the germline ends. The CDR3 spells CASSTQRGTWGNTEAFF. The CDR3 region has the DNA TGTGCCAGCAGCACCCAGCGGGGGACATGGGGGAACACTGAAGCTTTCTTT.

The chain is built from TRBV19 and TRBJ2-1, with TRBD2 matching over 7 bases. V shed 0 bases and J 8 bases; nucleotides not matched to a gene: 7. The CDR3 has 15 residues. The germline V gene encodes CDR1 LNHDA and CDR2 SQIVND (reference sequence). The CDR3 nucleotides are TGTGCCAGTAGTATAGAGGCGGGAGACGTGGATGAGCAGTTCTTC. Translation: CASSIEAGDVDEQFF.

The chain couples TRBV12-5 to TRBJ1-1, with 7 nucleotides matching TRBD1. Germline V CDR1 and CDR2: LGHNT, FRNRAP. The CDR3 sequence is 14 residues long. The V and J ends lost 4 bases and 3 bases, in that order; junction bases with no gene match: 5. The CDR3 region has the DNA TGTGCTAGTGGTTCCTCCGACAGGGACACTGAAGCTTTCTTT. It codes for CASGSSDRDTEAFF.

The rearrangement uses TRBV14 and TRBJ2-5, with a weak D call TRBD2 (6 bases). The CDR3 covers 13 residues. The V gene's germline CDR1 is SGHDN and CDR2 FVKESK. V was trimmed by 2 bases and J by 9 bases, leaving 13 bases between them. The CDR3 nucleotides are TGTGCCAGCAGCCAACCGGGACTGAAGGCCCAGTACTTC. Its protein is CASSQPGLKAQYF. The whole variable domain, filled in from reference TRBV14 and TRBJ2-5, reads EAGVTQFPSHSVIEKGQTVTLRCDPISGHDNLYWYRRVMGKEIKFLLHFVKESKQDESGMPNNRFLAERTGGTYSTLKVQPAELEDSGVYFCASSQPGLKAQYFGPGTRLLVL.

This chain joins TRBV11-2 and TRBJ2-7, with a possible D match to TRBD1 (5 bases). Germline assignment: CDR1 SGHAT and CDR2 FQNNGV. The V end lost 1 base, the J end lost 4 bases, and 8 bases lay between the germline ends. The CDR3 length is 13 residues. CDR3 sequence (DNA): TGTGCCAGCAGCTTAGGCAGGGAATACGAGCAGTACTTC. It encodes CASSLGREYEQYF.

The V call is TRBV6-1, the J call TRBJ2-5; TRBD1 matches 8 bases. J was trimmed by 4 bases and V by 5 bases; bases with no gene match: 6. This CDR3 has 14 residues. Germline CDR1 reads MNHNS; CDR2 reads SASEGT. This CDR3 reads CASSRRTGPETQYF. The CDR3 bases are TGTGCCAGCAGTAGAAGGACAGGGCCAGAGACCCAGTACTTC.

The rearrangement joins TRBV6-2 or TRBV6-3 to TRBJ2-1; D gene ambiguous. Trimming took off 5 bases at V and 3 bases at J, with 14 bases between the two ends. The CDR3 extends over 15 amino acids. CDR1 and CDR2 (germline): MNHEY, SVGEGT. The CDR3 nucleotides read TGTGCCAGCAGTCTCACGGCGAGGATCTACAATGAGCAGTTCTTC. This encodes CASSLTARIYNEQFF.

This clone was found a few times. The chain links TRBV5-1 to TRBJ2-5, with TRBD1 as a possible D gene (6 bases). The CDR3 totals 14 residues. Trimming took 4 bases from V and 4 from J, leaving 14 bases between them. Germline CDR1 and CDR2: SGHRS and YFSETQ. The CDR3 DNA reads TGCGCCAGCAGCGCCCGGGACACTTTAGAGACCCAGTACTTC. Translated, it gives CASSARDTLETQYF. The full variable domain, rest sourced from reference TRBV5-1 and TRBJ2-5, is KAGVTQTPRYLIKTRGQQVTLSCSPISGHRSVSWYQQTPGQGLQFLFEYFSETQRNKGNFPGRFSGRQFSNSRSEMNVSTLELGDSALYLCASSARDTLETQYFGPGTRLLVL.

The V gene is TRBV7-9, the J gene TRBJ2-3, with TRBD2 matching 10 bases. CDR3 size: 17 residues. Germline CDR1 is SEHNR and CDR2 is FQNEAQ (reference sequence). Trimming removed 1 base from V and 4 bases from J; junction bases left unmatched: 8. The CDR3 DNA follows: TGTGCCAGCAGCTTAGTTCAGGTAGCGGGGGGTGCAGATACGCAGTATTTT. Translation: CASSLVQVAGGADTQYF.

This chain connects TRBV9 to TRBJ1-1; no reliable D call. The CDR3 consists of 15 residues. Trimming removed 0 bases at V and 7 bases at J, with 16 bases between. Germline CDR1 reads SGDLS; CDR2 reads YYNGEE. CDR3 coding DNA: TGTGCCAGCAGCGTAGATGAGGGCTCGTATAGTGAAGCTTTCTTT. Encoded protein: CASSVDEGSYSEAFF.

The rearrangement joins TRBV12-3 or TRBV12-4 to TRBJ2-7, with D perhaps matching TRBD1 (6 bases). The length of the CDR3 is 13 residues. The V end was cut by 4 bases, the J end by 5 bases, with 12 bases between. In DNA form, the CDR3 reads TGTGCCAGCAGTTGGTCAGGGGCGGACGAGCAGTACTTC. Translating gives CASSWSGADEQYF.

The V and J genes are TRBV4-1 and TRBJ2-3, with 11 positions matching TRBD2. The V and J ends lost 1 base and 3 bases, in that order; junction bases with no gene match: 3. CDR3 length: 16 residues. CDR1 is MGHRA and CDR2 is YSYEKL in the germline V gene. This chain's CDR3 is CASSQVLAGVTDTQYF. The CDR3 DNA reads TGCGCCAGCAGCCAAGTACTAGCGGGAGTAACAGATACGCAGTATTTT.

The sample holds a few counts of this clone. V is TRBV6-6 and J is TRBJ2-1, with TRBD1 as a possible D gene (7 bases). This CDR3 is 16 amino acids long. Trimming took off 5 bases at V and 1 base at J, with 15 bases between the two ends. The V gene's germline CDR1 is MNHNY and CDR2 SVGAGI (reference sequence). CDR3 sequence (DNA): TGTGCCAGCAGTCGCCCACCAGGGGGGTCCTACAATGAGCAGTTCTTC. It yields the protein CASSRPPGGSYNEQFF.

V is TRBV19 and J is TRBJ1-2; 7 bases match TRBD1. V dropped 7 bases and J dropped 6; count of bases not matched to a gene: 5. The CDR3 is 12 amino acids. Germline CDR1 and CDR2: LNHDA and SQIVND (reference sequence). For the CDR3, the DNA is TGTGCCAGTATGGGACAGCGACATGGCTACACCTTC. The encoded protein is CASMGQRHGYTF.

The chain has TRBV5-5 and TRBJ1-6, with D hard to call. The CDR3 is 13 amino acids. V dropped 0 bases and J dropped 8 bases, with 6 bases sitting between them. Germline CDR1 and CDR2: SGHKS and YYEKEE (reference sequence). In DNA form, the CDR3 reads TGTGCCAGCAGCTTGGTGTCGGATTCACCCCTCCACTTT. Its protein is CASSLVSDSPLHF.

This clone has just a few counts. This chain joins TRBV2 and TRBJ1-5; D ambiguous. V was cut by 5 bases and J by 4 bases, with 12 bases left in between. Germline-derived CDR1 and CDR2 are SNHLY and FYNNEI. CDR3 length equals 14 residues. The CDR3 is CASSRAGSNQPQHF. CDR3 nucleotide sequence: TGTGCCAGCAGTCGCGCGGGGTCAAATCAGCCCCAGCATTTT.

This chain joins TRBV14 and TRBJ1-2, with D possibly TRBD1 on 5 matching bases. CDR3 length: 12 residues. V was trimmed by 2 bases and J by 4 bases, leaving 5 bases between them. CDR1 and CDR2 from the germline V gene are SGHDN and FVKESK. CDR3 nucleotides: TGTGCCAGCAGCCAACAGGGCTATGGCTACACCTTC. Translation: CASSQQGYGYTF.

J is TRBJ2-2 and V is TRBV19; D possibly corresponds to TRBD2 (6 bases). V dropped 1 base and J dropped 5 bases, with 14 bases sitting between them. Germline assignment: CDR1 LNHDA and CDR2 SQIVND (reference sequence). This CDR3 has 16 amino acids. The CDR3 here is CASSIVSGRGTGELFF. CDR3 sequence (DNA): TGTGCCAGTAGTATAGTATCCGGGAGAGGGACCGGGGAGCTGTTTTTT.

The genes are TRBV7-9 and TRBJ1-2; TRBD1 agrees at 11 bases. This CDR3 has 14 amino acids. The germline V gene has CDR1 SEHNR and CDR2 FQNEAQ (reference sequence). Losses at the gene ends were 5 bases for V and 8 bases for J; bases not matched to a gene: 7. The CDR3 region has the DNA TGTGCCAGCAGCCCGGACAGGGGGCTTCGGGGCTACACCTTC. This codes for CASSPDRGLRGYTF.

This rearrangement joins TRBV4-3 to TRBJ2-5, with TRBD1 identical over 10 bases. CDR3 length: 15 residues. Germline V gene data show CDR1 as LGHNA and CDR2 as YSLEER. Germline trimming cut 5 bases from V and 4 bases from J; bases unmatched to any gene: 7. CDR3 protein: CASSYRDRGRETQYF. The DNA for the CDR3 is TGCGCCAGCAGCTACCGGGACAGGGGTCGAGAGACCCAGTACTTC.

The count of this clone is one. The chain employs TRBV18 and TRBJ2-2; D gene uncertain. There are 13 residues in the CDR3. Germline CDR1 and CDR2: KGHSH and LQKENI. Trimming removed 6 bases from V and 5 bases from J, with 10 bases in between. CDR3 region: CASSTSGTGELFF. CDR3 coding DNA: TGTGCCAGCTCCACGTCAGGAACCGGGGAGCTGTTTTTT.

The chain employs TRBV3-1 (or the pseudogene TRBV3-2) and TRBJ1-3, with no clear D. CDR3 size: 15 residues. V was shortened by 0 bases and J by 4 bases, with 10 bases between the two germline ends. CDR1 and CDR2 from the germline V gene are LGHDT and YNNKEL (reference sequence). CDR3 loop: CASSQEFTVGNTIYF. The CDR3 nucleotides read TGTGCCAGCAGCCAAGAATTCACAGTAGGAAACACCATATATTTT.

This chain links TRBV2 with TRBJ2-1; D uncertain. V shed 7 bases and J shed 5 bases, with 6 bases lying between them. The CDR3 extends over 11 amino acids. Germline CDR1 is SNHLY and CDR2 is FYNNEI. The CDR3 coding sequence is TGTGCCAGCAACGCAGACAATGAGCAGTTCTTC. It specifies CASNADNEQFF.

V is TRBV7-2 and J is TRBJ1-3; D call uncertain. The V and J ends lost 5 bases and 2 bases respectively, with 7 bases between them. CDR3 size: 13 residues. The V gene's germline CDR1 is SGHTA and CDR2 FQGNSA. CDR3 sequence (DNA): TGTGCCAGCAGCGACGGGGCTGGAAACACCATATATTTT. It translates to CASSDGAGNTIYF.

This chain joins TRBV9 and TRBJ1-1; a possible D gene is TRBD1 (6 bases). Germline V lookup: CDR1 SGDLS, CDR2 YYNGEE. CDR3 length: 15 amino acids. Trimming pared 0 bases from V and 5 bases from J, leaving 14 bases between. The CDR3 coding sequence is TGTGCCAGCAGCGTAGCAGGGGAATTGGGGACTGAAGCTTTCTTT. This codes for CASSVAGELGTEAFF.

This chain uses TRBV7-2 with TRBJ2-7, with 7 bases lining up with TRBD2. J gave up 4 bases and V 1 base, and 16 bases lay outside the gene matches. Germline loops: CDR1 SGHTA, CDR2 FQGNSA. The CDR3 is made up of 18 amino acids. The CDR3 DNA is TGTGCCAGCAGCTTAGGGGGGGGTAAGGGCGAGGGTAGTTACGAGCAGTACTTC. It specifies CASSLGGGKGEGSYEQYF.